This entry features one TCR beta chain sequence. What antigen it recognizes has not been identified. Within one base of it there is no much larger clone, and no base qualities were kept. This sample stems from a study of T-cell memory formation after mild COVID-19 (dated by TCRdb to the early 2020s). A note on the overall study: TCR sequence clusters from the two donors were largely donor specific. T-cell clones expanding and contracting after mild COVID-19 in a couple of donors were tracked by longitudinal TCRalpha and TCRbeta repertoire sequencing. The cohort comprised two young, previously healthy adult volunteers, one female and one male.

Sequencer: Illumina NovaSeq 6000. cDNA libraries for TCRalpha and TCRbeta were prepared by 5'RACE using constant-segment primers, with sample barcodes and unique molecular identifiers added. Trizol reagent was used to extract RNA from every sample. Libraries were amplified in two PCR steps, with a second sample barcode and Illumina TruSeq adapters added in the second step. Libraries were sequenced on an Illumina NovaSeq with 2 x 150 bp paired-end reads. The original methods were these. With migec v1.2.7, reads were demultiplexed and then collapsed into UMI-guided consensus sequences. With mixcr v2.1.11, UMI consensuses were aligned to TRA and TRB V and J templates and assembled into clonotypes. A clonotype was counted as expanded or contracted only if both edgeR and NoisET called the change significant, with noise models trained on biological replicates. edgeR calls used a false discovery rate-adjusted p below 0.01 and a log2 fold-change threshold of 1. As an exploratory analysis of dynamics, max-normalized trajectories of the 1000 most abundant clonotypes were examined by PCA with hierarchical clustering. Separately sequenced CD4+ and CD8+ repertoires were used to assign a CD4 or CD8 phenotype to each responding clone. TCRdb's own reprocessing of the public reads used fastp at Q25 and MiXCR and kept productive beta chains. Identical CDR3 protein sequences are pooled into one entry, listed with their most common genes and DNA. In this record, the V and J calls reflect TCRdb's handling and not the investigators' own analysis. This sample is represented by 350,000 or so distinct CDR3 sequences; less than 25% of them were singletons. Over 20% of the sample goes to the ten largest clones.

Ficoll-Paque density gradient centrifugation was used to isolate PBMCs. Looking up the germline V gene yields CDR1 SGHRS and CDR2 YFSETQ. Deletion took 4 bases off V and 3 bases off J, with a span of 16 bases between the germline ends. From cysteine to phenylalanine, the CDR3 is 15 amino acids long. Only the CDR3 portion is preserved as DNA: 45 bases, with reading frame beginning at the first base. General study outcomes and caveats: The study covered only two mild cases, and larger cohorts including severe cases with pre-infection samples were considered necessary. Contracting CD4+ clones appeared mostly in the CM and EM memory subsets, whereas CD8+ clones were enriched in EMRA. Some responding clones were detected in pre-infection memory, suggesting pre-existing cross-reactive memory T cells joined the SARS-CoV-2 response. From day 15 to 85, contracting clones showed balanced CD4/CD8 phenotypes, whereas a second wave of clones that expanded from day 15 to 37 leaned towards CD4+. Whether the second-wave clones peaking on day 37 were SARS-CoV-2 specific was not confirmed.

This receptor chain uses TRBV5-1 and TRBJ1-2; TRBD1 could be the D gene, as 6 bases match. The sequenced material came from PBMCs or a T cell subset sorted from them (not recorded which). The TCR sequence derives from a young man who had mild COVID-19 (a few samples of this study predate the infection). The sample titles of this study are shuffled in the database, so cell type and time point are left out; the donor was told from shared clones. CDR3 sequence: CASSPDPGTHYGYTF. The DNA sequence is TGCGCCAGCAGCCCGGACCCGGGGACACACTATGGCTACACCTTC.